One and the same sample provided the 24 T cell receptor beta chains below, sequenced in a study of blood T cell repertoires in COVID-19. Sequencing used immunoSEQ multiplex PCR; TCRdb keeps in-frame clones, though not all of them. Of just under 90,000 clones detected, 90% appear once; the ten largest clones hold approximately 1.6%. The sample comprised peripheral blood. These receptors were taken from a man in his 60s with acute or convalescent COVID-19.

The chain has TRBV6-2 or TRBV6-3 and TRBJ1-1; D unresolved. V gave up 4 bases and J gave up 5 bases, with 8 bases separating them. This CDR3 has 12 amino acids. From germline, CDR1 is MNHEY and CDR2 SVGEGT. DNA for the CDR3: TGTGCCAGCAGTTTCCAGAGGACTGAAGCTTTCTTT. Translated: CASSFQRTEAFF.

V usage is TRBV9 and J usage is TRBJ2-2; 14 nucleotides match TRBD2. CDR3 length equals 15 residues. Trimming at V came to 3 bases and at J to 7 bases, leaving 2 bases not matched to a gene. CDR1 is SGDLS and CDR2 is YYNGEE in the germline V gene. In nucleotides, the CDR3 is TGTGCCAGCAGCGGGACTAGCGGGAGGAACGGGGAGCTGTTTTTT. Residues: CASSGTSGRNGELFF.

The genes are TRBV7-8 and TRBJ2-7; 10 bases agree with TRBD1. CDR1 SGHVS and CDR2 FQNEAQ come from the germline V gene. There are 13 residues in the CDR3. The junction had 6 bases not matched to a gene; V was cut back by 7 bases and J by 6 bases. In DNA, the CDR3 is TGTGCCAGCAACCGACAGGGGGCGGGCGAGCAGTACTTC. Amino acids: CASNRQGAGEQYF.

J is TRBJ1-4 and V is TRBV10-2; 9 bases fit TRBD1. V shed 6 bases and J 0 bases; nucleotides not matched to a gene: 2. The germline V gene has CDR1 WSHSY and CDR2 SAAADI. The CDR3 has 15 residues. The CDR3 region is CASRRDRATNEKLFF. The CDR3, as DNA: TGCGCCAGCAGAAGGGACAGGGCAACTAATGAAAAACTGTTTTTT.

The V call is TRBV7-2, the J call TRBJ1-5; D call uncertain. This CDR3 spans 12 amino acids. CDR1 and CDR2 from the germline V gene are SGHTA and FQGNSA. The V and J ends lost 5 bases and 9 bases respectively, with 11 bases between them. The CDR3 DNA sequence: TGTGCCAGCAGCATTAATACGGGGCCCCAGCATTTT. This sequence encodes CASSINTGPQHF.

This clone appeared a few times. This chain joins TRBV30 and TRBJ2-7; possibly TRBD2 for D (7 bases). V was clipped by 2 bases and J by 5 bases, with 19 bases between them. Germline assignment: CDR1 GTSNPN and CDR2 SVGIG (reference sequence). This CDR3 region has 15 residues. CDR3 amino acids: CAWSPSGAGANEQYF. In DNA form, the CDR3 reads TGTGCCTGGAGTCCCTCGGGGGCGGGGGCAAACGAGCAGTACTTC.

This rearrangement joins TRBV9 to TRBJ2-3, with a weak D call TRBD2 (5 bases). The CDR3 loop spans 15 amino acids. V was clipped by 4 bases and J by 0 bases, with 12 bases between them. Germline lookup yields CDR1 SGDLS and CDR2 YYNGEE. The CDR3: CASSPGIASTDTQYF. CDR3 sequence (DNA): TGTGCCAGCAGCCCCGGAATAGCGAGCACAGATACGCAGTATTTT.

The V call is TRBV6-2 or TRBV6-3, the J call TRBJ1-2; the D is unclear. V shed 7 bases and J shed 2 bases, with 14 bases lying between them. The CDR3 is made up of 14 amino acids. The V gene's germline CDR1 is MNHEY and CDR2 SVGEGT. Here the CDR3 reads CASTPGAQNYGYTF. In DNA, the CDR3 is TGTGCCAGCACCCCAGGAGCTCAAAACTATGGCTACACCTTC.

The CDR3 nucleotides read TGTGCCAGCAGCCCCGGGACAGGCCTCAGGCAGCCCCAGCATTTT. Translated, it gives CASSPGTGLRQPQHF. The chain carries TRBV7-8 and TRBJ1-5, with 8 positions matching TRBD1. V lost 5 bases and J lost 7; bases outside the gene matches: 10. Germline CDR1 reads SGHVS; CDR2 reads FQNEAQ. This CDR3 is 15 amino acids long. The variable domain in full, with the rest retrieved from reference TRBV7-8 and TRBJ1-5, is GAGVSQSPRYKVAKRGQDVALRCDPISGHVSLFWYQQALGQGPEFLTYFQNEAQLDKSGLPSDRFFAERPEGSVSTLKIQRTQQEDSAVYLCASSPGTGLRQPQHFGDGTRLSIL.

The DNA for the CDR3 is TGTGCCAGCAGCTTCGACAGGGGCTTATATGGCTACACCTTC. This gives the protein CASSFDRGLYGYTF. The chain uses TRBV7-9 and TRBJ1-2; 8 bases fit TRBD1. J gave up 5 bases and V 3 bases, and 5 bases lay outside the gene matches. The CDR3 runs 14 residues. Germline V lookup: CDR1 SEHNR, CDR2 FQNEAQ (reference sequence).

The chain has TRBV19 and TRBJ2-1; D call uncertain. V lost 4 bases to trimming and J lost 7 bases, with 14 bases between them. CDR1 and CDR2 (germline): LNHDA, SQIVND (reference sequence). The CDR3 has 14 residues. CDR3 loop: CASSTTRLGNEQFF. The CDR3 nucleotides are TGTGCCAGTAGTACCACCCGCCTAGGAAATGAGCAGTTCTTC. The full variable domain, in which reference TRBV19 and TRBJ2-1 provide the parts outside the CDR3, is DGGITQSPKYLFRKEGQNVTLSCEQNLNHDAMYWYRQDPGQGLRLIYYSQIVNDFQKGDIAEGYSVSREKKESFPLTVTSAQKNPTAFYLCASSTTRLGNEQFFGPGTRLTVL.

The V and J genes are TRBV9 and TRBJ1-2; D might be TRBD1 (6 bases). The CDR3 is 13 amino acids. Trimming pared 3 bases from V and 4 bases from J, leaving 10 bases between. Germline V lookup: CDR1 SGDLS, CDR2 YYNGEE. The CDR3 DNA reads TGTGCCAGCAGCGGAGGGACACGCTATGGCTACACCTTC. Protein: CASSGGTRYGYTF.

DNA for the CDR3: TGCGCCAGCAGCCAAAATGCCCGAGGCGCTTACAATGAGCAGTTCTTC. Encoded protein: CASSQNARGAYNEQFF. The chain couples TRBV4-3 to TRBJ2-1; D is undetermined. This CDR3 is built from 16 residues. Trimming removed 2 bases at V and 4 bases at J, with 15 bases between. In germline, CDR1 is LGHNA, CDR2 YSLEER.

The gene calls are TRBV29-1 and TRBJ2-5, with no clear D. V dropped 8 bases and J dropped 5 bases, with 12 bases sitting between them. This CDR3 has 11 amino acids. CDR1 is SQVTM, CDR2 ANQGSEA, per germline. The CDR3 coding sequence is TGCAGCCCCTTGATAGCTGAGACCCAGTACTTC. Translated: CSPLIAETQYF.

J is TRBJ1-5 and V is TRBV19, with 8 positions matching TRBD1. This CDR3 is 16 amino acids long. The trim removed 6 bases at V and 7 bases at J, leaving 14 bases unmatched. Per germline, CDR1 LNHDA and CDR2 SQIVND (reference sequence). For the CDR3, the DNA is TGTGCCAGTAGCCCAACCCCGACAGGGGCGCAGCAGCCCCAGCATTTT. This codes for CASSPTPTGAQQPQHF.

The rearrangement joins TRBV28 to TRBJ2-2, with D tentatively TRBD1 (6 bases). Trimming cost V 4 bases and J 6 bases, with 9 bases left between them. This CDR3 is 13 amino acids long. Germline V gene data show CDR1 as MDHEN and CDR2 as SYDVKM. This chain's CDR3 is CASSSGVAGELFF. CDR3 DNA sequence: TGTGCCAGCAGTTCAGGGGTGGCCGGGGAGCTGTTTTTT.

The chain carries TRBV2 and TRBJ2-3, with a possible D match to TRBD2 (6 bases). CDR1 SNHLY and CDR2 FYNNEI come from the germline V gene. CDR3 length equals 15 residues. Trimming removed 4 bases from V and 2 bases from J, with 13 bases in between. Here the CDR3 reads CASSARLDFTDTQYF. The DNA of the CDR3 is TGTGCCAGCAGTGCAAGACTAGATTTCACAGATACGCAGTATTTT.

The chain links TRBV11-2 to TRBJ1-1; D call uncertain. The CDR3 covers 14 residues. Germline V gene sequence: CDR1 SGHAT, CDR2 FQNNGV. The V and J ends lost 1 base and 4 bases respectively, with 10 bases between them. CDR3 sequence (DNA): TGTGCCAGCAGCTTAGTTGGGGAGGGCACTGAAGCTTTCTTT. Encoded protein: CASSLVGEGTEAFF.

J is TRBJ2-2 and V is TRBV19, with D tentatively TRBD1 (5 bases). Deletions cut 3 bases from V and 3 bases from J, with 8 bases between. The CDR3 runs to 14 residues. Germline CDR1 and CDR2: LNHDA and SQIVND (reference sequence). The CDR3 protein is CASSISTDTGELFF. As DNA, the CDR3 is TGTGCCAGTAGTATTTCGACAGACACCGGGGAGCTGTTTTTT.

The chain joins TRBV7-8 to TRBJ2-3, with D possibly being TRBD1 (5 bases). V gave up 2 bases and J gave up 1 base, with 10 bases separating them. The germline CDR1 and CDR2 sequences are SGHVS and FQNEAQ. The CDR3 consists of 15 residues. CDR3 region: CASSLQLGGTDTQYF. The CDR3 nucleotides are TGTGCCAGCAGCTTACAATTAGGGGGCACAGATACGCAGTATTTT. The complete variable domain, with remaining parts taken from reference TRBV7-8 and TRBJ2-3, reads GAGVSQSPRYKVAKRGQDVALRCDPISGHVSLFWYQQALGQGPEFLTYFQNEAQLDKSGLPSDRFFAERPEGSVSTLKIQRTQQEDSAVYLCASSLQLGGTDTQYFGPGTRLTVL.

The rearrangement links TRBV6-5 to TRBJ1-1, with D unclear. CDR1 and CDR2 (germline): MNHEY, SVGAGI. CDR3 size: 14 residues. The ends were cut back, 2 bases at V and 0 bases at J, with 7 bases in the middle. The CDR3 DNA reads TGTGCCAGCAGTTACGAGAGCATGAACACTGAAGCTTTCTTT. This translates into CASSYESMNTEAFF.

This chain connects TRBV12-3 or TRBV12-4 to TRBJ1-6; D is unresolved. The CDR3 is made up of 13 amino acids. Trimming took off 4 bases at V and 7 bases at J, with 8 bases between the two ends. The CDR3 DNA is TGTGCCAGCAGTTCAATTGTGAATTCACCCCTCCACTTT. This sequence encodes CASSSIVNSPLHF.

CDR3 region: CASSSEPLENSPLHF. The CDR3 bases are TGTGCCAGCAGCTCGGAGCCCCTGGAGAATTCACCCCTCCACTTT. This chain joins TRBV7-2 and TRBJ1-6; D gene ambiguous. Germline V gives CDR1 SGHTA, CDR2 FQGNSA. There are 15 residues in the CDR3. Trimming stripped 4 bases from V and 7 bases from J, with 14 bases between.

The genes are TRBV11-2 and TRBJ2-3, with D possibly matching TRBD1 (6 bases). Germline-derived CDR1 and CDR2 are SGHAT and FQNNGV. The CDR3 length is 14 residues. Trimming cost V 1 base and J 6 bases, with 11 bases left between them. The CDR3 region is CASSLVGGRDTQYF. CDR3 nucleotides: TGTGCCAGCAGCTTAGTAGGGGGTAGGGATACGCAGTATTTT.